Listed below are T cell receptor beta chains from one sample, sequenced in a study of graft-versus-host responses after intestinal transplantation. TCRdb keeps only in-frame clones here, not all; method: immunoSEQ multiplex PCR. The sample holds 14,000 or so clones, 30% to 35% seen once. The material was alloreactive CD4+ T cells from a mixed lymphocyte reaction culture, obtained before intestinal transplant. The receptors were gathered from a human patient who received an intestinal transplant. CDR3s include the opening cysteine and the closing phenylalanine or tryptophan. The D gene is left open where the match is weak. Part of the rows lack a size; the others show once, few, many or a class for expanded clones.

medium-sized	TRBV19	TRBJ1-4	-	TGTGCCAGCTCTGGGCCACCTAATGAAAAACTGTTTTTT	CASSGPPNEKLFF
few	TRBV12-5	TRBJ1-6	-	TGTGCTAGTGGCGGGGGTTACTATAATTCACCCCTCCACTTT	CASGGGYYNSPLHF
few	TRBV4-2	TRBJ2-2	TRBD1	TGTGCCAGCAGCCAACGGACAGGGGGAGGAGGGGAGCTGTTTTTT	CASSQRTGGGGELFF
-	TRBV28	TRBJ2-7	TRBD1	TGTGCCAGCAGTTTGGAGACAGGGGTACGCGAGCAGTACTTC	CASSLETGVREQYF
-	TRBV5-6	TRBJ2-7	TRBD2	TGTGCCAGCAGCGGTTTGGGACTAGCGGGAGTTGGGCTATCCTACGAGCAGTACTTC	CASSGLGLAGVGLSYEQYF
-	TRBV15	TRBJ2-1	-	TGTGCCACCAGCGCTTCCAGGGGCGATCTCTCCTACAATGAGCAGTTCTTC	CATSASRGDLSYNEQFF
-	TRBV5-6	TRBJ1-2	-	TGTGCCAGCAGGACAGCCTTGCACGGCTACACCTTC	CASRTALHGYTF
-	TRBV6-5	TRBJ2-3	TRBD2	TGTGCCAGCAGTTCCGAATATAGCGGGAAACCAGATACGCAGTATTTT	CASSSEYSGKPDTQYF
once	TRBV6-6	TRBJ1-2	-	TGTGCCAGCAGTATAGGAATTTACTATGGCTACACCTTC	CASSIGIYYGYTF
few	TRBV6-5	TRBJ1-1	-	TGTGCCAGCAGCTACGTAAGACTCAGGGGTGTCGGAGAAGCTTTCTTT	CASSYVRLRGVGEAFF
-	TRBV6-6	TRBJ2-3	TRBD1	TGTGCCAGCAGTTCCGACAGGGGTTACACAGATACGCAGTATTTT	CASSSDRGYTDTQYF
-	TRBV10-2	TRBJ2-7	-	TGCGCCAGCAGTGAGTCTGGTCGGAGCGAGCAGTACTTC	CASSESGRSEQYF